Listed below are T cell receptor beta chains from one sample, sequenced in a study of response to subunit inactivated influenza vaccine. Each CDR3 protein is one row after TCRdb ran MiXCR on the RT-PCR reads. The sample has a few hundred thousand distinct CDR3 sequences, around a fifth seen once. The source was PBMCs from blood, collected less than 22 months after vaccination. These receptors came from a man between 50 and 69 years old who received an inactivated influenza vaccine. The conserved cysteine and the conserved F or W are not part of the CDR3 here.

len: 15
v_gene: TRBV27
j_gene: TRBJ1-6
CDR3aa: ASSLRTGGMRNSPLH

len: 12
v_gene: TRBV4-2
j_gene: TRBJ1-2
CDR3aa: ASSQKLGGSAYT

len: 11
v_gene: TRBV10-3
j_gene: TRBJ1-6
CDR3aa: AISSRESSPLH

len: 11
v_gene: TRBV11-2
j_gene: TRBJ1-2
CDR3aa: ASSSSQHYGYT

len: 11
v_gene: TRBV15
j_gene: TRBJ2-5
CDR3aa: ATSTGVEETQY

len: 11
v_gene: TRBV29-1
j_gene: TRBJ2-3
CDR3aa: SVTGQDQDTQY

len: 11
v_gene: TRBV2
j_gene: TRBJ1-1
CDR3aa: ASSEEGVTEAF

len: 14
v_gene: TRBV28
j_gene: TRBJ1-5
CDR3aa: ASSIPGQGDNQPQH

len: 13
v_gene: TRBV5-1
j_gene: TRBJ1-6
CDR3aa: ASSQGQGRRSPLH

len: 13
v_gene: TRBV5-4
j_gene: TRBJ2-3
CDR3aa: ASSLDKYYTDTQY

len: 12
v_gene: TRBV28
j_gene: TRBJ2-5
CDR3aa: ASSFGQPQETQY

len: 14
v_gene: TRBV4-3
j_gene: TRBJ2-1
CDR3aa: ASSLSEHRGYNEQF

len: 11
v_gene: TRBV20-1
j_gene: TRBJ2-1
CDR3aa: SAQFSSYNEQF

len: 13
v_gene: TRBV15
j_gene: TRBJ1-1
CDR3aa: ATSRDKVAATEAF

len: 11
v_gene: TRBV28
j_gene: TRBJ1-5
CDR3aa: ASTPLAKQPQH

len: 12
v_gene: TRBV27
j_gene: TRBJ1-5
CDR3aa: AGPLPGSNQPQH

len: 17
v_gene: TRBV2
j_gene: TRBJ1-5
CDR3aa: ASSKPRRQGSYSNQPQH

len: 14
v_gene: TRBV16
j_gene: TRBJ2-1
CDR3aa: ASSQWLAGVSSEQF

len: 12
v_gene: TRBV28
j_gene: TRBJ1-5
CDR3aa: ASIGTGGWQPQH

len: 14
v_gene: TRBV18
j_gene: TRBJ2-3
CDR3aa: ASSPRLGGDTDTQY

len: 12
v_gene: TRBV4-3
j_gene: TRBJ1-2
CDR3aa: ASSQEFPAGGYT

len: 13
v_gene: TRBV7-9
j_gene: TRBJ1-2
CDR3aa: ASSLSGPDYYGYT

len: 14
v_gene: TRBV15
j_gene: TRBJ2-1
CDR3aa: ATSRDRRDSYNEQF

len: 12
v_gene: TRBV12-3/TRBV12-4
j_gene: TRBJ2-1
CDR3aa: ASSFGLAGDEQF

len: 10
v_gene: TRBV19
j_gene: TRBJ1-1
CDR3aa: ASIAGSTEAF

len: 10
v_gene: TRBV5-1
j_gene: TRBJ1-2
CDR3aa: ASSLDDYGYT

len: 12
v_gene: TRBV4-2
j_gene: TRBJ2-1
CDR3aa: ASSQDKGGDEQF

len: 12
v_gene: TRBV20-1
j_gene: TRBJ2-7
CDR3aa: SARDWRGSYEQY

len: 11
v_gene: TRBV11-2
j_gene: TRBJ1-2
CDR3aa: ASSLGESSSYT

len: 11
v_gene: TRBV12-3/TRBV12-4
j_gene: TRBJ2-2
CDR3aa: ASSPGTVGELF

len: 13
v_gene: TRBV12-3/TRBV12-4
j_gene: TRBJ2-2
CDR3aa: ASSLAPRGSGELF